Shown below are 23 T cell receptor beta chains from a single sample sequenced in a study of cytomegalovirus exposure and HLA in healthy donors. The PCR employed 60 Vbeta primers together with 13 Jbeta primers. The method was immunoSEQ multiplex PCR; TCRdb's version includes in-frame clones alone and lacks a portion of them. This table lists about 120,000 clones. Sequencing was carried out using PBMCs. The receptors originated from a middle-aged woman in good health and CMV-seropositive.

V usage is TRBV5-6 and J usage is TRBJ2-5, with 7 bases matching TRBD2. The V gene's germline CDR1 is SGHDT and CDR2 YYEEEE. V shed 0 bases and J 11 bases; nucleotides not matched to a gene: 7. The CDR3 spans 13 residues. CDR3 DNA sequence: TGTGCCAGCAGCTTGGCCCCGGCGGGGGAGCAGTACTTC. It codes for CASSLAPAGEQYF.

The CDR3 region is CASSLRGPIATNEKLFF. The CDR3 DNA reads as TGTGCCAGCAGCTTGAGGGGGCCTATAGCAACTAATGAAAAACTGTTTTTT. V usage is TRBV5-5 and J usage is TRBJ1-4; the match to TRBD1 covers 7 bases. This CDR3 contains 17 residues. Trimming removed 1 base from V and 0 bases from J; junction bases left unmatched: 6. Germline CDR1 is SGHKS and CDR2 is YYEKEE (reference sequence).

The chain uses TRBV6-1 and TRBJ2-5; D might be TRBD2 (6 bases). The V gene's germline CDR1 is MNHNS and CDR2 SASEGT. CDR3 length: 12 amino acids. Trimming removed 6 bases at V and 5 bases at J, with 10 bases between. CDR3 sequence: CASSEEGETQYF. The DNA for the CDR3 is TGTGCCAGCAGCGAGGAGGGGGAGACCCAGTACTTC.

The CDR3 reads CASRRQGGFEAFF. The DNA for the CDR3 is TGTGCCAGCAGGCGACAGGGGGGGTTTGAAGCTTTCTTT. This chain connects TRBV28 to TRBJ1-1, with 9 bases aligning to TRBD1. V trimming: 6 bases; J trimming: 7 bases; junction bases outside the gene matches: 6. Germline V CDR1 and CDR2: MDHEN, SYDVKM. The CDR3 loop spans 13 amino acids.

V usage is TRBV28 and J usage is TRBJ2-3; 9 bases match TRBD1. The CDR3 is 14 residues long. The germline gives CDR1 MDHEN, CDR2 SYDVKM. Unmatched junction bases numbered 4, after V lost 5 bases and J lost 4 bases. CDR3: CASSEWTGADTQYF. The CDR3 DNA sequence: TGTGCCAGCAGTGAATGGACAGGGGCAGATACGCAGTATTTT.

The chain has TRBV30 and TRBJ2-5; 10 bases match TRBD1. The J segment lost 7 bases and the V segment lost 5 bases, leaving 13 bases of the junction unmatched. CDR1 and CDR2 from the germline V gene are GTSNPN and SVGIG (reference sequence). The CDR3 is 15 amino acids. This chain's CDR3 is CAWGGNDRGLGTQYF. CDR3 bases: TGTGCCTGGGGCGGGAACGACAGGGGGCTTGGGACCCAGTACTTC.

The rearrangement uses TRBV15 and TRBJ1-2; 11 bases are shared with TRBD1. This CDR3 has 17 amino acids. CDR1 is LNHNV, CDR2 YYDKDF, per germline (reference sequence). Trimming cost V 3 bases and J 4 bases; bases outside gene matches: 10. The CDR3 nucleotides read TGTGCCACCAGCAGCGGACAGGGGGCGGCCCTTTTCTATGGCTACACCTTC. This translates into CATSSGQGAALFYGYTF.

This chain links TRBV13 with TRBJ2-3; TRBD2 agrees at 8 bases. From germline, CDR1 is PRHDT and CDR2 FYEKMQ (reference sequence). Unmatched junction bases numbered 14, after V lost 5 bases and J lost 4 bases. The CDR3 spans 17 residues. The CDR3 DNA reads TGTGCCAGCAGCATCCCGACTAGCGAATCTGGTCCAGATACGCAGTATTTT. This gives the protein CASSIPTSESGPDTQYF.

The J gene is TRBJ2-5, the V gene TRBV28; the D gene is possibly TRBD2 (6 bases). This CDR3 has 15 residues. Trimming took off 3 bases at V and 2 bases at J, with 13 bases between the two ends. Germline assignment: CDR1 MDHEN and CDR2 SYDVKM. Here the CDR3 reads CASSFKGGWQETQYF. The CDR3 bases are TGTGCCAGCAGTTTTAAGGGAGGCTGGCAAGAGACCCAGTACTTC.

The gene calls are TRBV7-3 and TRBJ2-6; D is ambiguous. Germline assignment: CDR1 SGHTA and CDR2 FQGTGA. V lost 6 bases to trimming and J lost 0 bases, with 9 bases between them. The CDR3 spans 15 residues. This CDR3 reads CASSSVSSGANVLTF. The CDR3 coding sequence is TGTGCCAGCAGTTCTGTTAGCTCTGGGGCCAACGTCCTGACTTTC.

This rearrangement joins TRBV9 to TRBJ2-2; the D gene is possibly TRBD1 (5 bases). This CDR3 spans 13 amino acids. Germline lookup yields CDR1 SGDLS and CDR2 YYNGEE. V dropped 4 bases and J dropped 6 bases, with 10 bases sitting between them. Here the CDR3 reads CASSLQGAGELFF. The CDR3 coding sequence is TGTGCCAGCAGCCTTCAAGGGGCCGGGGAGCTGTTTTTT.

V usage is TRBV27 and J usage is TRBJ2-1, with 7 bases lining up with TRBD2. J lost 0 bases, V lost 5 bases, and 10 bases had no gene match. CDR3 length: 17 residues. Germline assignment: CDR1 MNHEY and CDR2 SMNVEV (reference sequence). Here the CDR3 DNA reads TGTGCCAGCAGTCCCTCGGGACTATCAAGCTCCTACAATGAGCAGTTCTTC. Its protein product is CASSPSGLSSSYNEQFF.

The chain combines TRBV27 with TRBJ1-2; 8 bases fit TRBD1. The CDR3 loop spans 15 amino acids. V gave up 4 bases and J gave up 2 bases; unmatched junction bases: 6. Germline assignment: CDR1 MNHEY and CDR2 SMNVEV (reference sequence). The CDR3 reads CASSSPGQGNYGYTF. Written as DNA, the CDR3 is TGTGCCAGCAGTTCCCCCGGACAGGGCAACTATGGCTACACCTTC.

The rearrangement joins TRBV12-5 to TRBJ2-2; no clear D gene. Germline V gives CDR1 LGHNT, CDR2 FRNRAP. V dropped 3 bases and J dropped 6 bases, with 5 bases sitting between them. This CDR3 contains 12 residues. The CDR3, as DNA: TGTGCTAGTGGTTTAGGAGCCGGGGAGCTGTTTTTT. Amino acid sequence: CASGLGAGELFF.

The chain recombines TRBV10-3 with TRBJ1-5; D ambiguous. This CDR3 has 12 amino acids. The germline gives CDR1 ENHRY, CDR2 SYGVKD. V lost 8 bases, J lost 4 bases, and 9 bases lay in between. This chain's CDR3 is CAISRENQPQHF. The CDR3 nucleotides read TGTGCCATCTCCCGGGAGAATCAGCCCCAGCATTTT.

This chain joins TRBV1 and TRBJ2-7; the D call in the table, TRBD1, was not verified against the DNA. TRBV1 represents a pseudogene. This CDR3 contains 20 residues. The CDR3 protein is CTSSQDHPRPGDRCLYEQYF. The CDR3 DNA reads as TGCACCAGCAGCCAAGATCACCCCCGACCCGGGGACAGGTGTTTATACGAGCAGTACTTC.

The chain carries TRBV11-1 and TRBJ2-3; D might be TRBD1 (5 bases). V dropped 5 bases and J dropped 6 bases, with 9 bases sitting between them. The CDR3 runs 12 residues. The germline CDR1 and CDR2 sequences are SGHAT and FQDESV (reference sequence). For the CDR3, the DNA is TGTGCCAGCAGCCAACAGGCTGATACGCAGTATTTT. Translated: CASSQQADTQYF.

CDR3 in amino acids: CASSIDIYGYTF. The DNA of the CDR3 is TGTGCCAGTAGTATCGACATCTATGGCTACACCTTC. The chain employs TRBV19 and TRBJ1-2; the D is unclear. This CDR3 is 12 amino acids long. V was pared by 3 bases and J by 4 bases, with 6 bases between. CDR1 is LNHDA, CDR2 SQIVND, per germline (reference sequence).

The chain uses TRBV6-5 and TRBJ1-2; D is perhaps TRBD1 (6 bases). Germline CDR1 is MNHEY and CDR2 is SVGAGI. The CDR3 has 13 residues. Trimming left V 3 bases short and J 6 bases short, with 11 bases between. CDR3 nucleotide sequence: TGTGCCAGCAGTTATGAGCGGGGGCATGGCTACACCTTC. Residues: CASSYERGHGYTF.

V usage is TRBV6-1 and J usage is TRBJ2-7; D not resolved. Looked up from germline, CDR1 is MNHNS and CDR2 is SASEGT. The length of the CDR3 is 12 residues. V was cut by 1 base and J by 3 bases, with 4 bases left in between. The CDR3 here is CASSEVRYEQYF. CDR3 in DNA: TGTGCCAGCAGTGAAGTCCGCTACGAGCAGTACTTC.

The V call is TRBV11-2, the J call TRBJ1-2; D is possibly TRBD1 (5 bases). The CDR3 totals 14 residues. Germline V gives CDR1 SGHAT, CDR2 FQNNGV. Trimming stripped 0 bases from V and 7 bases from J, with 12 bases between. Here the CDR3 DNA reads TGTGCCAGCAGCTTAGACCCCAGGGTACGTGGCTACACCTTC. Its translation: CASSLDPRVRGYTF.

V is TRBV7-2 and J is TRBJ1-1, with TRBD1 identical over 11 bases. Germline lookup yields CDR1 SGHTA and CDR2 FQGNSA. V lost 5 bases and J lost 11; bases outside the gene matches: 10. CDR3 length: 14 amino acids. CDR3 loop: CASSDRDRGSWAFF. In nucleotides, the CDR3 is TGTGCCAGCAGCGACCGGGACAGGGGGTCGTGGGCTTTCTTT. The full variable domain, its missing parts supplied by reference TRBV7-2 and TRBJ1-1, is GAGVSQSPSNKVTEKGKDVELRCDPISGHTALYWYRQSLGQGLEFLIYFQGNSAPDKSGLPSDRFSAERTGGSVSTLTIQRTQQEDSAVYLCASSDRDRGSWAFFGQGTRLTVV.

J is TRBJ2-2 and V is TRBV15; 9 bases line up with TRBD2. This CDR3 is built from 15 residues. V was clipped by 6 bases and J by 4 bases; unmatched bases: 6. CDR1 is LNHNV, CDR2 YYDKDF, per germline (reference sequence). CDR3 nucleotide sequence: TGTGCCACCAGTAGGCGGGAGGGCAGCACCGGGGAGCTGTTTTTT. It codes for CATSRREGSTGELFF.